The present entry profiles one T cell receptor beta chain with its context. These data come from a study of cytomegalovirus exposure and HLA in healthy donors. This CDR3 is built from 12 residues. Per germline, CDR1 SNHLY and CDR2 FYNNEI. J gave up 3 bases and V 8 bases, and 4 bases lay outside the gene matches. The PCR was carried out with 60 Vbeta primers and 13 Jbeta primers. Authors' data handling: Later, 80 million or so unique TCR beta chains were counted in an analysis, and about 10 million of them were shared. Clones were read by immunoSEQ multiplex PCR, and TCRdb kept only the in-frame ones, dropping some. From that table come the V and J calls and clone size; the DNA was used to work out D and trimming. There are 160,000 or so clones in the sample; around 80% occur only once, and 1.5% to 1.8% lies in the top ten.

Sample: PBMCs. This receptor was taken from a man aged 35 to 55 in good health and CMV-seronegative. The chain combines TRBV2 with TRBJ2-7; 7 bases are a match to TRBD2. The CDR3 protein is CASGRGSYEQYF. DNA for the CDR3: TGTGCCAGCGGGCGGGGGAGCTACGAGCAGTACTTC.